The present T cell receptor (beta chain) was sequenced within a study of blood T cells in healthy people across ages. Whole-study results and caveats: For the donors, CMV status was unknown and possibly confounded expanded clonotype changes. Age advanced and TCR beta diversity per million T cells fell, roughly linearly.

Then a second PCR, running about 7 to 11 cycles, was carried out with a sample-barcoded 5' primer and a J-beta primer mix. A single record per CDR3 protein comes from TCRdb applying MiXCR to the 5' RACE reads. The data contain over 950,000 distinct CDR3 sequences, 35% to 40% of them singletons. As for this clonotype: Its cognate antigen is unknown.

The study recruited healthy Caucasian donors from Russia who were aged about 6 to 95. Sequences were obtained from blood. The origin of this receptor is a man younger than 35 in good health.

As DNA, the CDR3 is TGTGCCAGCAGTCTTTGGGGACGGGGGGACAGCTGTGGCTACACCTTC. Translated, it gives CASSLWGRGDSCGYTF. The chain carries TRBV12-3 or TRBV12-4 and TRBJ1-2, with 7 bases aligning to TRBD1. CDR3 length: 16 amino acids. V shed 5 bases, J shed 7 bases, and the junction held 16 bases outside the gene matches.